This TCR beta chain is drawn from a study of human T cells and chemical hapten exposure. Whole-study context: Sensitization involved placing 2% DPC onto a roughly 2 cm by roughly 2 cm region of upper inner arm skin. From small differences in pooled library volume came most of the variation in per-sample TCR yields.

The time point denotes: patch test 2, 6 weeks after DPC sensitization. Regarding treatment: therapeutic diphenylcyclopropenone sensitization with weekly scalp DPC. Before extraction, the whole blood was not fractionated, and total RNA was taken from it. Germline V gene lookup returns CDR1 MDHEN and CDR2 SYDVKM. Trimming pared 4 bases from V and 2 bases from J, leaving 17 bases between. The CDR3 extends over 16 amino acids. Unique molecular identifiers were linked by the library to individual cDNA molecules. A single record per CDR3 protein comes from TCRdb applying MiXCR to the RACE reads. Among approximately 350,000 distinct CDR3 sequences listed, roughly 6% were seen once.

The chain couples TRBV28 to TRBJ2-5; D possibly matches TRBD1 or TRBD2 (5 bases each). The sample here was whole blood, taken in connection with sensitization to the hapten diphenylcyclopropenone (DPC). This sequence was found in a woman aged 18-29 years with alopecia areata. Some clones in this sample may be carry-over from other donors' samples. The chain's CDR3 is CASSSVMKRGQETQYF. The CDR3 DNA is TGTGCCAGCAGTTCAGTCATGAAGAGGGGACAAGAGACCCAGTACTTC.